This TCR beta chain stems from a study of OX40 agonist ivuxolimab in advanced cancers. As for the study in general: Ivuxolimab doses were 0.01, 0.1, 0.3, 1.5, 3 or 10 mg/kg every 2 weeks.

Study-wide points: No determination was made of the antigen specificity of the expanded peripheral T cells.

Comments on this clone: Its target is unknown.

Trimming took 7 bases from V and 8 from J, leaving 20 bases between them. There are 14 residues in the CDR3. The germline CDR1 and CDR2 sequences are SNHLY and FYNNEI. The table came from immunoSEQ multiplex PCR; TCRdb's copy has only in-frame clones and leaves some out. The sample holds 86,000 or so clones, roughly 92% seen once. The sample was CD4+ or CD8+ T cells sorted from blood, taken in a trial of the OX40 agonist ivuxolimab. This chain connects TRBV2 to TRBJ1-2; D might be TRBD1 (5 bases). The sequence derives from an adult with an advanced solid tumor such as melanoma, head and neck, liver or kidney cancer. CDR3 region: CASTPEGRGGGYTF. CDR3 DNA: TGTGCCAGCACCCCGGAAGGGAGGGGTGGGGGCTACACCTTC.